The 7 T cell receptor beta chains below come from one sample, sequenced in a study of blood T cell repertoires in COVID-19. Clones were sequenced by immunoSEQ multiplex PCR, and TCRdb holds only the in-frame ones, with some missing. Here the sample spans approximately 100,000 clones, approximately 92% being singletons. The specimen was peripheral blood. The receptors here all came from a middle-aged man with active COVID-19.

This chain connects TRBV28 to TRBJ1-5; no firm D call. The CDR3 contains 15 residues. The ends were cut back, 5 bases at V and 2 bases at J, with 13 bases in the middle. Looked up from germline, CDR1 is MDHEN and CDR2 is SYDVKM. The CDR3 DNA sequence: TGTGCCAGCAGTATTAGCGGGATCGGCAATCAGCCCCAGCATTTT. The encoded protein is CASSISGIGNQPQHF.

The chain is built from TRBV5-4 and TRBJ1-4; tentatively, D is TRBD1 (6 bases). Trimming stripped 4 bases from V and 5 bases from J, with 12 bases between. Germline V gene data show CDR1 as SGHNT and CDR2 as YYREEE (reference sequence). This CDR3 has 14 residues. The DNA of the CDR3 is TGTGCCAGCAGCCTCGGGACAATGAATGAAAAACTGTTTTTT. This encodes CASSLGTMNEKLFF.

This clone was recorded only once. The chain couples TRBV11-3 to TRBJ2-2; D might be TRBD1 (7 bases). The CDR3 consists of 16 residues. V lost 5 bases and J lost 2, with 15 bases in between. Germline CDR1 is SGHNT and CDR2 is YENEEA. CDR3 nucleotides: TGTGCCAGCAGCCCTTCAGGGGGGACAAACACCGGGGAGCTGTTTTTT. It yields the protein CASSPSGGTNTGELFF.

V is TRBV30 and J is TRBJ2-5, with 12 nucleotides matching TRBD2. The germline V gene has CDR1 GTSNPN and CDR2 SVGIG (reference sequence). The CDR3 loop spans 16 amino acids. V dropped 0 bases and J dropped 5; count of bases not matched to a gene: 7. The CDR3 coding sequence is TGTGCCTGGAGTGTAGGTCAGACTAGCGGGAGTGAGACCCAGTACTTC. Translated, it gives CAWSVGQTSGSETQYF.

The chain combines TRBV6-6 with TRBJ2-7, with 7 positions matching TRBD2. V gave up 0 bases and J gave up 3 bases; unmatched junction bases: 8. The CDR3 totals 16 residues. Germline lookup yields CDR1 MNHNY and CDR2 SVGAGI (reference sequence). The CDR3 is CASSYSPGGYGYEQYF. The CDR3, as DNA: TGTGCCAGCAGTTACTCCCCGGGGGGATACGGCTACGAGCAGTACTTC.

The rearrangement joins TRBV7-9 to TRBJ1-1; D uncertain. The ends were cut back, 1 base at V and 0 bases at J, with 12 bases in the middle. Germline V gene lookup returns CDR1 SEHNR and CDR2 FQNEAQ (reference sequence). The CDR3 has 16 amino acids. In DNA form, the CDR3 reads TGTGCCAGCAGCTTAGGGAGCGGCAGCATGAACACTGAAGCTTTCTTT. Protein sequence: CASSLGSGSMNTEAFF. Combining the CDR3 with reference TRBV7-9 and TRBJ1-1 gives the whole variable domain DTGVSQNPRHKITKRGQNVTFRCDPISEHNRLYWYRQTLGQGPEFLTYFQNEAQLEKSRLLSDRFSAERPKGSFSTLEIQRTEQGDSAMYLCASSLGSGSMNTEAFFGQGTRLTVV.

V and J are TRBV18 and TRBJ1-1, with 7 bases aligning to TRBD1. After removal of 3 bases from V and 4 bases from J, the junction contained 8 bases not matched to a gene. Germline V gives CDR1 KGHSH, CDR2 LQKENI. The CDR3 sequence is 15 residues long. The CDR3 DNA is TGTGCCAGCTCACCGTCGGGCAGACAGGGCACTGAAGCTTTCTTT. Translation gives CASSPSGRQGTEAFF.